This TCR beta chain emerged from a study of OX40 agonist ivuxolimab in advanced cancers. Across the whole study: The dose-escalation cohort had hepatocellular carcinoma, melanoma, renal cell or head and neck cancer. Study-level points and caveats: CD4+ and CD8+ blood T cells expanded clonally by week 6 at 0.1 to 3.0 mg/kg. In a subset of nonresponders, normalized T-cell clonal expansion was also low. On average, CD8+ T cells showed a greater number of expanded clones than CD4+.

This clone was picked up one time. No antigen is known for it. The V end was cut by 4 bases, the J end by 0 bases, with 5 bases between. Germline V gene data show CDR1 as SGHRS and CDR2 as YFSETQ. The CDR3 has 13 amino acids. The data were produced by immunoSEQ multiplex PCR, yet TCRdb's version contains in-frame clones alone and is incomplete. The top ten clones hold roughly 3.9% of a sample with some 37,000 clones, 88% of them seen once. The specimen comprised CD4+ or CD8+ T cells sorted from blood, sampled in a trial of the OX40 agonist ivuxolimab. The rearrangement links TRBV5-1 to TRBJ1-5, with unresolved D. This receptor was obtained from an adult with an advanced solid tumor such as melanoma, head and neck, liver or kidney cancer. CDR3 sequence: CASSISSNQPQHF. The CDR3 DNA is TGCGCCAGCAGCATTAGTAGCAATCAGCCCCAGCATTTT.